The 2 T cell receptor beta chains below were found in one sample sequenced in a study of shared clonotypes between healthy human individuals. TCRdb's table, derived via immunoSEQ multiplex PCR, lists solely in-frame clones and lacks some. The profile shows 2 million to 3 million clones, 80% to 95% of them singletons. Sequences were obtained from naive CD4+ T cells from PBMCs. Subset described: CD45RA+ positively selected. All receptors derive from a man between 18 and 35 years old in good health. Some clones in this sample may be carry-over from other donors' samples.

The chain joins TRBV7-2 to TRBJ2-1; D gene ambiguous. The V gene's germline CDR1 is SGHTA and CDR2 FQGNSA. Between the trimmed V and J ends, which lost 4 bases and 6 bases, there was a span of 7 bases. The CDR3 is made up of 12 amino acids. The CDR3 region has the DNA TGTGCCAGCAGCTCCCCCCGCAATGAGCAGTTCTTC. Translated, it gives CASSSPRNEQFF.

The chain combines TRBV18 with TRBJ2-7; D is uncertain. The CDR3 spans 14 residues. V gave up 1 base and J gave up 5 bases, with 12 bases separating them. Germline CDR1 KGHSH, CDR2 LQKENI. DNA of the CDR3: TGTGCCAGCTCACCACAGGGTGTTTCGGACGAGCAGTACTTC. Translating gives CASSPQGVSDEQYF. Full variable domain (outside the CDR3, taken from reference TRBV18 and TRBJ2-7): NAGVMQNPRHLVRRRGQEARLRCSPMKGHSHVYWYRQLPEEGLKFMVYLQKENIIDESGMPKERFSAEFPKEGPSILRIQQVVRGDSAAYFCASSPQGVSDEQYFGPGTRLTVT.